This TCR beta chain was observed in a study of blood T cell repertoires in COVID-19. In the study overall: COVID-19 samples, acute and convalescent, were from the United States, Italy and Spain. The cDNA or gDNA used as material had been derived from T cells, B-cell-depleted T cells, or PBMCs.

The CDR3 loop spans 14 amino acids. Trimming took off 2 bases at V and 2 bases at J, with 8 bases between the two ends. Germline values: CDR1 KGHDR, CDR2 SFDVKD. Study processing details: Cell counts per sample came from amplifying reference gene primers. The method was immunoSEQ multiplex PCR; TCRdb's version includes in-frame clones alone and lacks a portion of them. V, J and clone size are taken as reported in that table, and D and trimming were inferred from the DNA itself. The sample has some 190,000 clones, approximately 83% seen once; the top ten hold roughly 11%. This clonotype was sampled from a human donor with active or convalescent COVID-19. The donor label of this sample is uncertain. This chain uses TRBV24-1 with TRBJ1-2, with a weak D call TRBD1 (5 bases). Sequenced material: peripheral blood. For the CDR3, the DNA is TGTGCCACCAGTGATTCTGGGGGGAACTATGGCTACACCTTC. The encoded protein is CATSDSGGNYGYTF.